These 21 T cell receptor beta chains originate from one sample sequenced in a study of early T cells in non-severe SARS-CoV-2 infection. From the 5' RACE reads, TCRdb called clonotypes with MiXCR, one entry per CDR3 protein. The sample holds some 66,000 distinct CDR3 sequences; 9.1% are singletons and the top ten take under 4%. Sequencing was done on a sample of whole blood. All receptors derive from an adult who was a healthcare worker with PCR-confirmed SARS-CoV-2 infection or an uninfected control (not recorded which).

This clonotype was seen only a few times. The V and J genes are TRBV29-1 and TRBJ2-3, with 10 bases fitting TRBD2. This CDR3 has 13 amino acids. Per the germline V gene, CDR1 is SQVTM and CDR2 is ANQGSEA. Trimming at V came to 7 bases and at J to 6 bases, leaving 7 bases not matched to a gene. CDR3 loop: CSGSSGGPDTQYF. The CDR3 DNA reads TGCAGCGGGTCTAGCGGGGGCCCGGATACGCAGTATTTT.

The chain links TRBV20-1 to TRBJ2-5; 9 bases align to TRBD2. Germline assignment: CDR1 DFQATT and CDR2 SNEGSKA (reference sequence). The CDR3 has 14 residues. The J segment lost 7 bases and the V segment lost 5 bases, leaving 11 bases of the junction unmatched. In DNA, the CDR3 is TGCAGTGCTTCGGGACTAGCCGCTTTAGGGACCCAGTACTTC. Its protein product is CSASGLAALGTQYF.

The V gene is TRBV11-2, the J gene TRBJ2-5; TRBD1 agrees at 7 bases. Germline CDR1 SGHAT, CDR2 FQNNGV. This CDR3 region has 18 residues. V was clipped by 5 bases and J by 3 bases; unmatched bases: 18. The CDR3 reads CASSPAQVPGGWEETQYF. CDR3 coding DNA: TGTGCCAGCAGCCCGGCGCAAGTTCCAGGGGGATGGGAAGAGACCCAGTACTTC.

In its sample, this clonotype was seen a few times. The gene calls are TRBV20-1 and TRBJ1-1; no firm D call. The germline V gene encodes CDR1 DFQATT and CDR2 SNEGSKA (reference sequence). The CDR3 sequence is 12 residues long. CDR3 amino acids: CRPRAPNTEAFF. The CDR3 nucleotides read TGCAGGCCGAGGGCACCGAACACTGAAGCTTTCTTT.

In this sample, this clonotype turned up many times. The DNA of the CDR3 is TGCAGCGTTTCCGAGGTGGGGAATACGCAGTATTTT. It yields the protein CSVSEVGNTQYF. This chain connects TRBV29-1 to TRBJ2-3; D remains unclear. Germline V gene sequence: CDR1 SQVTM, CDR2 ANQGSEA. This CDR3 region has 12 residues. V was cut by 5 bases and J by 7 bases, with 13 bases left in between.

This clonotype was recorded at least ten times. The rearrangement links TRBV29-1 to TRBJ2-7; TRBD1 matches 10 bases. The germline V gene has CDR1 SQVTM and CDR2 ANQGSEA. The CDR3 is made up of 14 amino acids. J lost 6 bases, V lost 1 base, and 6 bases had no gene match. As DNA, the CDR3 is TGCAGCGTTGAAGTACTGACAGGGGGCATCGAGCAGTACTTC. Its protein is CSVEVLTGGIEQYF.

The gene calls are TRBV28 and TRBJ2-3; D gene uncertain. The CDR3 is made up of 13 amino acids. Trimming shortened V by 4 bases and J by 3 bases, and 8 bases separated the two germline ends. Germline CDR1 MDHEN, CDR2 SYDVKM. Written as DNA, the CDR3 is TGTGCCAGCAGTTCCCAACAAACAGATACGCAGTATTTT. Translating it yields CASSSQQTDTQYF.

This clonotype was counted between two and nine times. The V call is TRBV15, the J call TRBJ2-1; no definite D call. The V end was cut by 1 base, the J end by 5 bases, with 6 bases between. This CDR3 comprises 13 residues. Germline values: CDR1 LNHNV, CDR2 YYDKDF (reference sequence). The CDR3 DNA is TGTGCCACCAGCAGAGGGCCAAACAATGAGCAGTTCTTC. This codes for CATSRGPNNEQFF.

This clonotype was seen ten or more times. The V call is TRBV27, the J call TRBJ2-7; 8 bases line up with TRBD1. Germline V gene data show CDR1 as MNHEY and CDR2 as SMNVEV (reference sequence). The CDR3 length is 15 residues. J gave up 0 bases and V 6 bases, and 7 bases lay outside the gene matches. The CDR3 sequence is CASREWTGYSYEQYF. CDR3 in DNA: TGTGCCAGCAGGGAATGGACAGGGTACTCCTACGAGCAGTACTTC.

This clonotype was recorded at least ten times. The chain combines TRBV6-2 or TRBV6-3 with TRBJ2-3; TRBD2 aligns across 8 bases. The CDR3 is made up of 16 amino acids. V gave up 7 bases and J gave up 7 bases; unmatched junction bases: 16. Germline-derived CDR1 and CDR2 are MNHEY and SVGEGT. The CDR3 loop is CASIQELAAEWNTQYF. The CDR3 DNA is TGTGCCAGCATCCAGGAACTAGCGGCAGAGTGGAATACGCAGTATTTT.

This sequence joins TRBV2 and TRBJ2-7, with D possibly being TRBD2 (5 bases). Per germline, CDR1 SNHLY and CDR2 FYNNEI. The CDR3 contains 13 residues. Trimming cost V 7 bases and J 4 bases, with 14 bases left between them. The CDR3 nucleotides are TGTGCCAGCAAGTCCGGGGTGGGATACGAGCAGTACTTC. Protein product: CASKSGVGYEQYF.

Comment on this clonotype: Lacking the conserved final phenylalanine or tryptophan, this CDR3 likely reflects a read error. V gene TRBV9 combines with J gene TRBJ2-7; 11 bases fit TRBD2. The CDR3 is made up of 15 amino acids. CDR1 is SGDLS, CDR2 YYNGEE, per germline. Trimming at V came to 3 bases and at J to 4 bases, leaving 6 bases not matched to a gene. The CDR3 sequence is CASSGRTSGHYEQYI. CDR3 DNA sequence: TGTGCCAGCAGCGGAAGGACTAGCGGGCATTACGAGCAGTACATC.

The chain joins TRBV4-3 to TRBJ2-3; the D gene is possibly TRBD1 (5 bases). Trimming removed 0 bases at V and 1 base at J, with 11 bases between. This CDR3 is built from 16 residues. Germline CDR1 and CDR2: LGHNA and YSLEER. CDR3 sequence: CASSQDRGTGTDTQYF. The CDR3 DNA follows: TGCGCCAGCAGCCAAGATAGGGGCACTGGCACAGATACGCAGTATTTT.

This clonotype was recorded at least ten times. The gene calls are TRBV14 and TRBJ2-1, with D possibly being TRBD2 (6 bases). CDR1 SGHDN and CDR2 FVKESK come from the germline V gene. The CDR3 runs to 13 residues. V shed 2 bases and J shed 7 bases, with 9 bases lying between them. Written as DNA, the CDR3 is TGTGCCAGCAGCCAACCGGGAGTGAATGAGCAGTTCTTC. Residues: CASSQPGVNEQFF.

This clonotype has only a few counts. The gene calls are TRBV10-3 and TRBJ2-1, with 9 bases lining up with TRBD2. CDR1 and CDR2 from the germline V gene are ENHRY and SYGVKD. Trimming removed 4 bases from V and 0 bases from J; junction bases left unmatched: 4. This CDR3 is 16 amino acids long. CDR3 sequence reads: CAISGSSGASYNEQFF. Written as DNA, the CDR3 is TGTGCCATCAGTGGCTCTAGCGGGGCCTCCTACAATGAGCAGTTCTTC.

This clonotype was seen repeatedly, ten times or more. The J gene is TRBJ2-2, the V gene TRBV5-4; D possibly corresponds to TRBD2 (6 bases). CDR3 length: 15 residues. Germline V gene sequence: CDR1 SGHNT, CDR2 YYREEE (reference sequence). V was cut by 1 base and J by 3 bases, with 10 bases left in between. CDR3 region: CASSLFREDTGELFF. The DNA for the CDR3 is TGTGCCAGCAGCTTGTTCAGGGAGGACACCGGGGAGCTGTTTTTT.

This chain links TRBV7-2 with TRBJ1-5; the match to TRBD1 covers 9 bases. The V gene's germline CDR1 is SGHTA and CDR2 FQGNSA. The CDR3 runs 15 residues. J gave up 2 bases and V 8 bases, and 7 bases lay outside the gene matches. The CDR3 sequence is CASADRGFGNQPQHF. Written as DNA, the CDR3 is TGTGCCAGCGCAGACAGGGGGTTTGGCAATCAGCCCCAGCATTTT. The complete variable domain, with remaining parts taken from reference TRBV7-2 and TRBJ1-5, reads GAGVSQSPSNKVTEKGKDVELRCDPISGHTALYWYRQSLGQGLEFLIYFQGNSAPDKSGLPSDRFSAERTGGSVSTLTIQRTQQEDSAVYLCASADRGFGNQPQHFGDGTRLSIL.

This clonotype was seen a few times. V usage is TRBV6-1 and J usage is TRBJ1-1, with D uncertain. Germline CDR1 and CDR2: MNHNS and SASEGT. Trimming cost V 2 bases and J 7 bases, with 8 bases left between them. The CDR3 is made up of 12 amino acids. This CDR3 is CASSERTLEAFF. Here the CDR3 DNA reads TGTGCCAGCAGTGAACGGACCCTTGAAGCTTTCTTT.

The sample holds many counts of this clonotype. CDR3 bases: TGTGCCAGCTCACCCTCAGAGGTCCCTAGCGGGAGGGCCTTCTACAATGAGCAGTTCTTC. Translated, it gives CASSPSEVPSGRAFYNEQFF. This chain connects TRBV18 to TRBJ2-1; 12 bases are a match to TRBD2. The V segment lost 3 bases and the J segment 3 bases; nucleotides outside the gene matches: 15. This CDR3 region has 20 residues. Per the germline V gene, CDR1 is KGHSH and CDR2 is LQKENI. The full variable domain, in which reference TRBV18 and TRBJ2-1 provide the parts outside the CDR3, is NAGVMQNPRHLVRRRGQEARLRCSPMKGHSHVYWYRQLPEEGLKFMVYLQKENIIDESGMPKERFSAEFPKEGPSILRIQQVVRGDSAAYFCASSPSEVPSGRAFYNEQFFGPGTRLTVL.

This clonotype was detected only a few times. The V and J genes are TRBV11-2 and TRBJ2-2; 9 nucleotides match TRBD2. Germline lookup yields CDR1 SGHAT and CDR2 FQNNGV. With 6 bases clipped from V and 9 bases from J, the junction kept 11 bases outside the gene matches. The CDR3 is 15 residues long. The CDR3 sequence: CASRPTSGHFRELFF. The CDR3, as DNA: TGTGCCAGCAGGCCGACTAGCGGACACTTCAGGGAGCTGTTTTTT.

This clonotype was observed a few times. This chain joins TRBV12-3 or TRBV12-4 and TRBJ2-7; D gene ambiguous. V lost 6 bases, J lost 0 bases, and 12 bases lay in between. The CDR3 sequence is 14 residues long. The CDR3 sequence is CASSLNSYSYEQYF. In DNA form, the CDR3 reads TGTGCCAGCAGCCTGAACAGCTACTCCTACGAGCAGTACTTC.